Shown below are 15 T cell receptor beta chains from a single sample sequenced in a study of cytotoxic CD8 clonotypes in ibrutinib-treated CLL. Generated by immunoSEQ multiplex PCR, the TCRdb table keeps only in-frame clones and is missing some. The sample lists 200,000 to 250,000 clones; 70% to 75% were seen once. This sample comprised PBMCs, obtained after 12 months of ibrutinib treatment. These receptors all come from a human donor with chronic lymphocytic leukemia.

DNA of the CDR3: TGTGCCAGCAGTTTCCGGGGGACCAATCAGCCCCAGCATTTT. Protein: CASSFRGTNQPQHF. The chain employs TRBV27 and TRBJ1-5; D is perhaps TRBD1 (5 bases). Germline V gene sequence: CDR1 MNHEY, CDR2 SMNVEV (reference sequence). V gave up 3 bases and J gave up 3 bases, with 9 bases separating them. This CDR3 is 14 amino acids long.

DNA of the CDR3: TGTGCCAGCAAAGTAACAGGCCCACTGCGTAGGGGCTACACCTTC. As protein: CASKVTGPLRRGYTF. This sequence joins TRBV21-1 and TRBJ1-2; the DNA was not used to check the table's D call, TRBD1. TRBV21-1 is assigned pseudogene status. This CDR3 has 15 residues.

This clone has only one observation. The chain has TRBV5-1 and TRBJ1-1; D gene ambiguous. Germline V lookup: CDR1 SGHRS, CDR2 YFSETQ. Between the trimmed V and J ends, which lost 3 bases and 1 base, there was a span of 10 bases. This CDR3 is built from 14 residues. The CDR3 spells CASSWGDRNTEAFF. In nucleotides, the CDR3 is TGCGCCAGCAGCTGGGGAGATAGGAACACTGAAGCTTTCTTT.

This clone was counted at least ten times. The V gene is TRBV7-6, the J gene TRBJ1-1, with D uncertain. The CDR3 loop spans 16 amino acids. Germline assignment: CDR1 SGHVS and CDR2 FNYEAQ. V was clipped by 5 bases and J by 0 bases, with 16 bases between them. The CDR3 DNA reads as TGTGCCAGCAGCCCCTCCCCGGACGGAATGAACACTGAAGCTTTCTTT. Protein product: CASSPSPDGMNTEAFF.

The chain uses TRBV30 and TRBJ1-1; 10 nucleotides match TRBD1. V was clipped by 5 bases and J by 4 bases; unmatched bases: 1. Germline CDR1 GTSNPN, CDR2 SVGIG (reference sequence). The CDR3 spans 12 residues. The CDR3 loop reads CAWGDRGTEAFF. The CDR3 nucleotides are TGTGCCTGGGGGGACAGGGGCACTGAAGCTTTCTTT.

A few counts support this clone. The chain links TRBV6-6 to TRBJ2-7; D gene unclear. The CDR3 spans 15 residues. Trimming pared 7 bases from V and 0 bases from J, leaving 16 bases between. The germline V gene has CDR1 MNHNY and CDR2 SVGAGI (reference sequence). This CDR3 is CASTEWALGSYEQYF. The CDR3 bases are TGTGCCAGCACCGAGTGGGCTCTTGGCTCCTACGAGCAGTACTTC.

CDR3 DNA: TGTGCCAGCAGCTTAGGGACAGGTGGACCCTACGAGCAGTACTTC. This codes for CASSLGTGGPYEQYF. The V call is TRBV7-2, the J call TRBJ2-7; 7 positions match TRBD1. The length of the CDR3 is 15 residues. Germline V lookup: CDR1 SGHTA, CDR2 FQGNSA. J gave up 2 bases and V 1 base, and 5 bases lay outside the gene matches.

This sequence joins TRBV5-8 and TRBJ2-7; 10 bases line up with TRBD1. Germline trimming cut 3 bases from V and 0 bases from J; bases unmatched to any gene: 6. This CDR3 is built from 16 residues. CDR1 is SGHTS, CDR2 YDEGEE, per germline. The chain's CDR3 is CASSSPGQGSSYEQYF. The CDR3 coding sequence is TGTGCCAGCAGCTCGCCGGGACAGGGGTCCTCCTACGAGCAGTACTTC.

The chain has TRBV11-3 and TRBJ2-6; D possibly corresponds to TRBD2 (5 bases). The V end lost 5 bases, the J end lost 0 bases, and 8 bases lay between the germline ends. Germline V gives CDR1 SGHNT, CDR2 YENEEA. CDR3 length: 15 residues. CDR3 DNA: TGTGCCAGCAGCAGAGGGAGCTCTGGGGCCAACGTCCTGACTTTC. The encoded protein is CASSRGSSGANVLTF.

The chain joins TRBV9 to TRBJ2-3; maybe TRBD2 (5 bases). The CDR3 totals 17 residues. CDR1 is SGDLS, CDR2 YYNGEE, per germline. Trimming cost V 8 bases and J 2 bases, with 24 bases left between them. CDR3 nucleotide sequence: TGTGCCAGACCACAAAACGACGGGGTGCCTTACACAGATACGCAGTATTTT. Translation: CARPQNDGVPYTDTQYF.

This chain links TRBV2 with TRBJ1-6; 7 bases map to TRBD1. The CDR3 sequence is 14 residues long. The V segment lost 9 bases and the J segment 13 bases; nucleotides outside the gene matches: 15. The germline CDR1 and CDR2 sequences are SNHLY and FYNNEI. DNA for the CDR3: TGTGCCAGAAGTCCTCGGCAGGGGGACCTCCCCCTCCACTTT. Its translation is CARSPRQGDLPLHF.

In its sample, this clone was seen once. The chain has TRBV27 and TRBJ1-2, with 9 bases aligning to TRBD1. Germline CDR1 is MNHEY and CDR2 is SMNVEV (reference sequence). This CDR3 has 14 residues. With V trimmed by 6 bases and J by 2 bases, 4 bases remained unmatched. DNA for the CDR3: TGTGCCAGCAGCCATGGGACAGGGAACTATGGCTACACCTTC. This codes for CASSHGTGNYGYTF.

This clone came up a few times. The CDR3, as DNA: TGTGCCTGGAGTCTCCGGAATCGCGGGACCCAGTACTTC. This encodes CAWSLRNRGTQYF. The chain employs TRBV30 and TRBJ2-5; no clear D. The germline V gene has CDR1 GTSNPN and CDR2 SVGIG (reference sequence). Trimming took off 2 bases at V and 7 bases at J, with 14 bases between the two ends. CDR3 length equals 13 residues.

The genes are TRBV6-5 and TRBJ2-7; 9 bases line up with TRBD1. Germline values: CDR1 MNHEY, CDR2 SVGAGI. V gave up 0 bases and J gave up 7 bases; unmatched junction bases: 10. The CDR3 runs 16 residues. CDR3 sequence reads: CASSYSRDRVGREQYF. The CDR3, as DNA: TGTGCCAGCAGTTACTCTCGGGACAGGGTGGGGAGGGAGCAGTACTTC.

The gene calls are TRBV28 and TRBJ1-2; TRBD1 might be the D (6 bases). The CDR3 spans 16 residues. Trimming took 5 bases from V and 5 from J, leaving 21 bases between them. Germline V gene lookup returns CDR1 MDHEN and CDR2 SYDVKM. The chain's CDR3 is CASSLGRDTIRYGYTF. The CDR3 nucleotides read TGTGCCAGCAGTCTTGGAAGGGACACAATTCGATATGGCTACACCTTC.